This T cell receptor (beta chain) was observed in a study of PD-1 blockade in classical Hodgkin lymphoma. Study at large: Patients in the cohort were put on intravenous nivolumab, 3 mg/kg every 2 weeks. General study points: Nivolumab starters within 1 year of ASCT were excluded. CD4+ but not CD8+ TCR diversity rose significantly by C4D1.

The patients all showed relapse after autologous stem cell transplantation, while their brentuximab vedotin exposure varied. Concerning this clone itself: Its antigen is as yet unknown.

The assay was immunoSEQ multiplex PCR, and TCRdb's table has in-frame clones only and misses some. Found here are some 93,000 clones, 80% to 95% of them singletons; the top ten hold less than 3.5%. The length of the CDR3 is 15 residues. The J segment lost 0 bases and the V segment lost 6 bases, leaving 6 bases of the junction unmatched. Germline CDR1 and CDR2: MDHEN and SYDVKM. This sequence was found in a human donor with classical Hodgkin lymphoma. The chain carries TRBV28 and TRBJ2-7, with 9 nucleotides matching TRBD1. The sample was peripheral blood mononuclear cells (PBMCs), taken at baseline. In nucleotides, the CDR3 is TGTGCCAGCAGCCCCGGGACAGGGAACTCCTACGAGCAGTACTTC. Its translation: CASSPGTGNSYEQYF.